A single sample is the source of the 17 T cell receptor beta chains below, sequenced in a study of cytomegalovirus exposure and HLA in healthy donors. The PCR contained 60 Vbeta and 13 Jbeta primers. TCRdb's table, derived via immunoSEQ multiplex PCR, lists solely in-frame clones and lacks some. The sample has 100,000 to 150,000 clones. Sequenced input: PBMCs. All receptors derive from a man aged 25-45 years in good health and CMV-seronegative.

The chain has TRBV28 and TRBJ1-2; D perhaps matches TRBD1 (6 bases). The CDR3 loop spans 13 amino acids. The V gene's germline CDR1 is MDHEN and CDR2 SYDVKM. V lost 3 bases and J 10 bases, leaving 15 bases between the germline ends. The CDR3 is CASSLISHRAYTF. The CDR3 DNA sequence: TGTGCCAGCAGTTTGATATCCCACAGGGCCTACACCTTC.

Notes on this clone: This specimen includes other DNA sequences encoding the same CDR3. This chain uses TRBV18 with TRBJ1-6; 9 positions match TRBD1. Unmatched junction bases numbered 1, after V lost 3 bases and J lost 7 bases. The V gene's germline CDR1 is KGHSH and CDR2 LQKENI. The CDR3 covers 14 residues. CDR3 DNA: TGTGCCAGCTCACCTGACAGGGGGAATTCACCCCTCCACTTT. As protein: CASSPDRGNSPLHF.

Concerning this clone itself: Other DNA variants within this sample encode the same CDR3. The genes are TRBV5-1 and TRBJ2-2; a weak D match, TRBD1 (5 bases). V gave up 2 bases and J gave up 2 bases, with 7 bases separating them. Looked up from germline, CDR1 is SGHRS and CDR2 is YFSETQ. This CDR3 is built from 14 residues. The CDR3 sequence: CASSFRGNTGELFF. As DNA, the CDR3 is TGCGCCAGCAGCTTTAGGGGAAACACCGGGGAGCTGTTTTTT. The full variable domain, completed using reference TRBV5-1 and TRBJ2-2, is KAGVTQTPRYLIKTRGQQVTLSCSPISGHRSVSWYQQTPGQGLQFLFEYFSETQRNKGNFPGRFSGRQFSNSRSEMNVSTLELGDSALYLCASSFRGNTGELFFGEGSRLTVL.

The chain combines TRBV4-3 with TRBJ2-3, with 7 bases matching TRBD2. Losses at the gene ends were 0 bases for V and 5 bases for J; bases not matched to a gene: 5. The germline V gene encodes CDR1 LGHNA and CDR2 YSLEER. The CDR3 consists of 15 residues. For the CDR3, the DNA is TGCGCCAGCAGCCAAGATCGACGGGGGGAAGATACGCAGTATTTT. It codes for CASSQDRRGEDTQYF.

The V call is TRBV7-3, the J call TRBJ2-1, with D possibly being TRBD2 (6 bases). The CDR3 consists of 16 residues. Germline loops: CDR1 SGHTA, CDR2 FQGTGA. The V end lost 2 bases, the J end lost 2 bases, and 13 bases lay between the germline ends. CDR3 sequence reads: CASSLESGDPYNEQFF. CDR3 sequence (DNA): TGTGCCAGCAGCTTAGAATCGGGAGACCCCTACAATGAGCAGTTCTTC.

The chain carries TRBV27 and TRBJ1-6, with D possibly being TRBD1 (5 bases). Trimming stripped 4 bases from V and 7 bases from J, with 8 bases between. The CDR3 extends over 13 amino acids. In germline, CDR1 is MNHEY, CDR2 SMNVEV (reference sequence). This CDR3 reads CASSWGVNSPLHF. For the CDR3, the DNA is TGTGCCAGCAGTTGGGGGGTAAATTCACCCCTCCACTTT.

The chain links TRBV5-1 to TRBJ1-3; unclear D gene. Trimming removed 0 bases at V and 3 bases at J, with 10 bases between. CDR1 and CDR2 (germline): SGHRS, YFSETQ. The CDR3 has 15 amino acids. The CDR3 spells CASSLGSAGGNTIYF. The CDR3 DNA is TGCGCCAGCAGCTTGGGTTCAGCGGGTGGAAACACCATATATTTT.

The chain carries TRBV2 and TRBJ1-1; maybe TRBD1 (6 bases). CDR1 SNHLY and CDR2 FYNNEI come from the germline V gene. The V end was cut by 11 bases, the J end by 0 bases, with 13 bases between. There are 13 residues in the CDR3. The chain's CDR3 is CAGQGQVNTEAFF. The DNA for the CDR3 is TGTGCCGGGCAGGGGCAGGTGAACACTGAAGCTTTCTTT.

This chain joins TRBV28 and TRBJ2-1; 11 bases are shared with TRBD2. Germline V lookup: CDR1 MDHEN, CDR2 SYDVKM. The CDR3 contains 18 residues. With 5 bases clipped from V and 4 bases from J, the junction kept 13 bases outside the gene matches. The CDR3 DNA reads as TGTGCCAGCAGTCCGCTTCTGACTAGCGGGAAAACGTACAATGAGCAGTTCTTC. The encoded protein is CASSPLLTSGKTYNEQFF.

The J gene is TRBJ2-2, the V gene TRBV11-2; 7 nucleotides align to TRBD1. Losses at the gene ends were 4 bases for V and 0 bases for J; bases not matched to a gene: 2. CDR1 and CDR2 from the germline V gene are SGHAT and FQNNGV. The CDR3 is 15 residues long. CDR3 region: CASSSGQANTGELFF. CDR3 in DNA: TGTGCCAGCAGCTCTGGACAGGCGAACACCGGGGAGCTGTTTTTT.

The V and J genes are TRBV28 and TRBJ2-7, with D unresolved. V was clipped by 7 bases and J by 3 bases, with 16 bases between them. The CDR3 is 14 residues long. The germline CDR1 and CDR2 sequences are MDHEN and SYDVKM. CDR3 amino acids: CASNRPAEYYEQYF. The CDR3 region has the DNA TGTGCCAGCAACCGACCCGCGGAATACTACGAGCAGTACTTC. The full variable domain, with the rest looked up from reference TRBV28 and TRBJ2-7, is DVKVTQSSRYLVKRTGEKVFLECVQDMDHENMFWYRQDPGLGLRLIYFSYDVKMKEKGDIPEGYSVSREKKERFSLILESASTNQTSMYLCASNRPAEYYEQYFGPGTRLTVT.

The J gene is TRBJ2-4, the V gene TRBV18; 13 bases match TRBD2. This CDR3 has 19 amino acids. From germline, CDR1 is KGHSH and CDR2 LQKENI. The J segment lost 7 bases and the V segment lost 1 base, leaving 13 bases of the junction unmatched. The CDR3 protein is CASSPLRKPGLAGENIQYF. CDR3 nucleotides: TGTGCCAGCTCACCACTGAGAAAACCAGGACTAGCGGGAGAGAACATTCAGTACTTC.

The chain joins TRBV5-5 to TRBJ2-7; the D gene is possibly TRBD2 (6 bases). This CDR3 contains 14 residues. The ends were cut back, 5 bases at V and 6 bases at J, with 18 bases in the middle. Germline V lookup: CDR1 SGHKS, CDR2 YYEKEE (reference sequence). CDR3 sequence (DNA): TGTGCCAGCAGTCGGGTTTTGGTCGGGGGCGAGCAGTACTTC. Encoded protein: CASSRVLVGGEQYF.

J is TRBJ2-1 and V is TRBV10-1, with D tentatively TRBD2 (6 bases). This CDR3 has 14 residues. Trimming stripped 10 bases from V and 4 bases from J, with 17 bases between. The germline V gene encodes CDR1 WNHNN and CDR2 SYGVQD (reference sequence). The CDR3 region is CATTPGGKYNEQFF. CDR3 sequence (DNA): TGCGCCACAACCCCCGGGGGTAAATACAATGAGCAGTTCTTC.

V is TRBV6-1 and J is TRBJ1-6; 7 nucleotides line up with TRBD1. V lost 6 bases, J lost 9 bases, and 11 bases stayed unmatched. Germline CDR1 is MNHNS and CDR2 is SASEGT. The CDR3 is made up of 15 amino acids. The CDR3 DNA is TGTGCCAGCAGCGCCTTGACAGGGAAGGGTTCACCCCTCCACTTT. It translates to CASSALTGKGSPLHF.

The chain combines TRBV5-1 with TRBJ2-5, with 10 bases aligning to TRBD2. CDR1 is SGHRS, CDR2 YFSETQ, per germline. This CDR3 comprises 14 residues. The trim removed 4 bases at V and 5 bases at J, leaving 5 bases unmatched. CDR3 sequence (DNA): TGCGCCAGCAGCCGCCCGACTAGCGGGGAGACCCAGTACTTC. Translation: CASSRPTSGETQYF.

The CDR3 is CAWSRTGGTDTQYF. As DNA, the CDR3 is TGTGCCTGGAGTAGGACAGGGGGCACAGATACGCAGTATTTT. This chain connects TRBV30 to TRBJ2-3; 9 positions agree with TRBD1. The CDR3 covers 14 residues. Germline lookup yields CDR1 GTSNPN and CDR2 SVGIG (reference sequence). J was trimmed by 1 base and V by 2 bases; bases with no gene match: 1.